This T cell receptor beta chain is drawn from a study of cytomegalovirus exposure and HLA in healthy donors. The sample holds a few counts of this clone. Its antigen is undetermined. Other DNA sequences within the sample encode an identical CDR3. Findings and caveats of the study: In terms of immune exposure information, only CMV serostatus was available. As a later analysis showed, a missense DCLRE1C variant was linked to trimming of TCR beta V- and J-genes. Presence/absence comparisons presumed near-even sequencing depth among donors.

CDR1 is SGHRS, CDR2 YFSETQ, per germline. This CDR3 is 15 amino acids long. V lost 2 bases to trimming and J lost 4 bases; unmatched junction nucleotides: 0. It was with 60 Vbeta and 13 Jbeta primers that the PCR ran. Sequencing used immunoSEQ multiplex PCR; TCRdb keeps in-frame clones, though not all of them. The repertoire holds some 130,000 clones, with around 82% as singletons. The clonotype originates from a man over 45 in good health and CMV-seronegative. The sequencing input was PBMCs. The chain employs TRBV5-1 and TRBJ2-2; 12 bases are shared with TRBD2. Here the CDR3 reads CASSLLAGGTGELFF. In nucleotides, the CDR3 is TGCGCCAGCAGCTTACTAGCGGGAGGCACCGGGGAGCTGTTTTTT.